This T cell receptor beta chain emerged from a study of T cell responses to AZD1222 COVID-19 vaccine. General study results and limits: Unmutated variant regions are reportedly the target of nearly half of TCRs that are spike-specific. Clonal diversity was possibly underestimated, and white British individuals and females predominated among donors.

Notes on this clone: What it recognizes is unknown.

Profiled with immunoSEQ multiplex PCR; TCRdb holds only in-frame clones, not every one. The sample contains about 220,000 clones, about 92% of which appear only once. The CDR3 is 17 amino acids. From germline, CDR1 is SGHNT and CDR2 YYREEE (reference sequence). Trimming shortened V by 0 bases and J by 9 bases, and 22 bases separated the two germline ends. The sample consisted of peripheral blood, taken on day 0 of MenACWY control vaccination. The chain carries TRBV5-4 and TRBJ2-1, with D possibly TRBD1 on 5 matching bases. This clonotype was obtained from an adult in good health. CDR3 in DNA: TGTGCCAGCAGCTTGGGCAGGGATCCTCAGTTGGGCGCTGAGCAGTTCTTC. It is translated as CASSLGRDPQLGAEQFF.